Presented here are 31 T cell receptor beta chains from one specimen sequenced in a study of read filtering for tumor transcriptome and immune sequencing. The library was built from roughly 400 ng RNA with molecular barcoded adaptors for alpha/delta and beta/gamma chains. TCRdb re-called the reads with MiXCR, one entry per CDR3 protein. Of 46,000 or so distinct CDR3 sequences detected, roughly 18% appear once; the ten largest clones hold about 16%. Sequenced: a population of CD138-negative cells sorted from bone marrow. Receptors were obtained from a donor aged 40 or older with multiple myeloma.

There are a few counts of this clonotype. This chain links TRBV7-8 with TRBJ2-5, with TRBD2 matching 8 bases. J gave up 7 bases and V 1 base, and 5 bases lay outside the gene matches. Germline assignment: CDR1 SGHVS and CDR2 FQNEAQ. The CDR3 covers 14 residues. The CDR3, as DNA: TGTGCCAGCAGCTTAGTAGGACGGGGGGGGACCCAGTACTTC. This encodes CASSLVGRGGTQYF. Using reference TRBV7-8 and TRBJ2-5 for the parts outside the CDR3, the full variable domain is GAGVSQSPRYKVAKRGQDVALRCDPISGHVSLFWYQQALGQGPEFLTYFQNEAQLDKSGLPSDRFFAERPEGSVSTLKIQRTQQEDSAVYLCASSLVGRGGTQYFGPGTRLLVL.

This clonotype was detected many times. The chain combines TRBV29-1 with TRBJ2-5, with 14 bases fitting TRBD2. The junction had 13 bases not matched to a gene; V was cut back by 8 bases and J by 5 bases. The germline CDR1 and CDR2 sequences are SQVTM and ANQGSEA. This CDR3 has 16 residues. The CDR3 DNA reads as TGCAGCTTTCTGAAGACTAGCGGGGGGGTCCGGGAGACCCAGTACTTC. Its translation: CSFLKTSGGVRETQYF.

This clonotype showed up many times. The rearrangement joins TRBV6-6 to TRBJ2-2; no firm D call. The CDR3 consists of 13 residues. The V and J ends lost 5 bases and 4 bases respectively, with 8 bases between them. Germline values: CDR1 MNHNY, CDR2 SVGAGI (reference sequence). This CDR3 reads CASSVELTGELFF. The CDR3 nucleotides read TGTGCCAGCAGTGTCGAGCTCACCGGGGAGCTGTTTTTT.

There are many counts of this clonotype. One junction end does not reproduce the germline sequence, and a read error may be involved. The chain couples TRBV2 to TRBJ2-7; TRBD2 matches 7 bases. Germline lookup yields CDR1 SNHLY and CDR2 FYNNEI. The CDR3 consists of 14 residues. CDR3 residues: CAGSGTITSYEQYF. The CDR3 bases are TGTGCCGGCAGTGGGACTATAACCTCCTACGAGCAGTACTTC.

Comment on this clonotype: A much more abundant neighbour one base away suggests this may be a read error. This sequence joins TRBV20-1 and TRBJ2-7; D not certain. The CDR3 is 12 residues long. Germline V gene sequence: CDR1 DFQATT, CDR2 SNEGSKA (reference sequence). The V gene lost 4 bases and the J gene lost 3 bases, with 10 bases spanning the gap. The CDR3 DNA sequence: TGCAGTGCTAAGGGCAGGAACTACGAGCAGTACTTC. It is translated as CSAKGRNYEQYF.

This clonotype was picked up many times. The V gene is TRBV7-2, the J gene TRBJ2-1; TRBD1 matches at 9 bases. Germline V gene lookup returns CDR1 SGHTA and CDR2 FQGNSA. Trimming at V came to 5 bases and at J to 7 bases, leaving 6 bases not matched to a gene. The CDR3 spans 14 residues. CDR3 DNA sequence: TGTGCCAGCAGCCGCGGGACAGGGAGGAATGAGCAGTTCTTC. The encoded protein is CASSRGTGRNEQFF.

This clonotype occurred a few times. The junction shows a germline mismatch at one end, possibly a read error. The V gene is TRBV11-2, the J gene TRBJ1-5; D gene unclear. The CDR3 has 13 residues. From germline, CDR1 is SGHAT and CDR2 FQNNGV. The CDR3 loop is CASGLGGNQPQHF. CDR3 in DNA: TGTGCCAGCGGCTTAGGTGGCAATCAGCCCCAGCATTTT.

The chain has TRBV20-1 and TRBJ2-1; D possibly matches TRBD1 or TRBD2 (5 bases each). V shed 6 bases and J shed 6 bases, with 15 bases lying between them. The CDR3 runs to 13 residues. The germline gives CDR1 DFQATT, CDR2 SNEGSKA (reference sequence). CDR3 sequence (DNA): TGCAGTGCAACCAGGGAGCTTCGCAATGAGCAGTTCTTC. Residues: CSATRELRNEQFF.

Turning to this clonotype: A read error may produce the germline difference seen at one junction end. The genes are TRBV28 and TRBJ2-5; a weak D match, TRBD1 (7 bases). This CDR3 contains 12 residues. Germline V gene data show CDR1 as MDHEN and CDR2 as SYDVKM. The CDR3 DNA is TGTGCCGGCAGCGGAGGGGGCGTGACCCAGTACTTC. Translating gives CAGSGGGVTQYF.

The rearrangement joins TRBV12-3 or TRBV12-4 to TRBJ1-5; tentatively, D is TRBD1 (6 bases). The V gene lost 2 bases and the J gene lost 9 bases, with 11 bases spanning the gap. This CDR3 region has 13 residues. The CDR3 reads CASSLNREGPQHF. DNA for the CDR3: TGTGCCAGCAGTTTAAACAGGGAAGGGCCCCAGCATTTT.

This clonotype was seen many times. The chain uses TRBV30 and TRBJ2-3; possible D gene TRBD2, 6 bases. Trimming took 6 bases from V and 3 from J, leaving 10 bases between them. Germline V gene data show CDR1 as GTSNPN and CDR2 as SVGIG (reference sequence). This CDR3 spans 12 amino acids. The CDR3 nucleotides are TGTGCCTGCACTGGGACTACAGATACGCAGTATTTT. Its translation: CACTGTTDTQYF.

This chain uses TRBV29-1 with TRBJ1-2; 11 positions match TRBD1. Germline V lookup: CDR1 SQVTM, CDR2 ANQGSEA. This CDR3 has 14 amino acids. Losses at the gene ends were 8 bases for V and 6 bases for J; bases not matched to a gene: 11. This chain's CDR3 is CSIPSWTGGHGYTF. The CDR3, as DNA: TGCAGCATTCCGTCCTGGACAGGGGGCCATGGCTACACCTTC.

On this clonotype itself: A much larger clone lies one base from this, so it may be a read error. The chain carries TRBV9 and TRBJ2-1; 8 bases line up with TRBD2. The V segment lost 2 bases and the J segment 8 bases; nucleotides outside the gene matches: 15. From germline, CDR1 is SGDLS and CDR2 YYNGEE. This CDR3 has 17 residues. This CDR3 is CASSVGLREGLYDEQFF. The CDR3 bases are TGTGCCAGCAGCGTCGGGCTCCGGGAGGGCCTTTACGATGAGCAGTTCTTC.

The sample holds many counts of this clonotype. This rearrangement joins TRBV24-1 to TRBJ2-3; perhaps D is TRBD1 or TRBD2 (5 bases each). Germline V gene sequence: CDR1 KGHDR, CDR2 SFDVKD. CDR3 size: 17 residues. V gave up 3 bases and J gave up 1 base, with 16 bases separating them. The DNA for the CDR3 is TGTGCCACCAGTGATCACCCGGGACCCCGGGGCACAGATACGCAGTATTTT. It yields the protein CATSDHPGPRGTDTQYF.

At least ten counts were recorded for this clonotype. J is TRBJ2-3 and V is TRBV20-1; 10 positions agree with TRBD2. Germline V lookup: CDR1 DFQATT, CDR2 SNEGSKA (reference sequence). The J segment lost 5 bases and the V segment lost 5 bases, leaving 1 base of the junction unmatched. This CDR3 comprises 12 residues. CDR3 in amino acids: CSAQREGDTQYF. The CDR3 DNA sequence: TGCAGTGCTCAGCGGGAGGGAGATACGCAGTATTTT.

The rearrangement joins TRBV7-2 to TRBJ2-2; TRBD2 matches at 8 bases. With 0 bases clipped from V and 6 bases from J, the junction kept 0 bases outside the gene matches. The CDR3 is made up of 14 amino acids. Looked up from germline, CDR1 is SGHTA and CDR2 is FQGNSA. CDR3 amino acids: CASSLARGAGELFF. CDR3 DNA sequence: TGTGCCAGCAGCTTAGCGCGGGGGGCCGGGGAGCTGTTTTTT.

This clonotype was counted many times. The J gene is TRBJ1-1, the V gene TRBV5-1; TRBD1 might be the D (5 bases). Trimming shortened V by 6 bases and J by 5 bases, and 20 bases separated the two germline ends. Germline-derived CDR1 and CDR2 are SGHRS and YFSETQ. This CDR3 has 15 residues. CDR3 loop: CASIGPGGGGTEAFF. Written as DNA, the CDR3 is TGCGCCAGCATAGGGCCCGGCGGGGGGGGAACTGAAGCTTTCTTT.

Concerning this clonotype: Relative to the germline gene, one junction end is altered; a read error may explain this. The chain is built from TRBV7-7 and TRBJ2-5; D possibly corresponds to TRBD2 (6 bases). Germline CDR1 is SSHAT and CDR2 is FNYEAQ (reference sequence). The CDR3 sequence is 15 residues long. For the CDR3, the DNA is TGTGCTAGCAGCCCCCCTGGGGGGAACCAAGAGATCCAGTACTTC. Residues: CASSPPGGNQEIQYF.

The chain joins TRBV11-3 to TRBJ2-2, with D maybe TRBD2 (6 bases). The V gene's germline CDR1 is SGHNT and CDR2 YENEEA. V shed 3 bases and J shed 8 bases, with 19 bases lying between them. This CDR3 spans 16 amino acids. CDR3 protein: CASSFGTGERIGELFF. The CDR3 coding sequence is TGTGCCAGCAGCTTCGGTACGGGAGAGCGGATTGGGGAGCTGTTTTTT.

V and J are TRBV12-3 or TRBV12-4 and TRBJ1-3, with 7 bases identical to TRBD1. The CDR3 length is 14 residues. J gave up 4 bases and V 6 bases, and 6 bases lay outside the gene matches. This CDR3 is CASSPTGLGNTIYF. The CDR3 coding sequence is TGTGCCAGCAGCCCGACAGGGTTGGGAAACACCATATATTTT.

On this clonotype itself: A much larger clone sits a single nucleotide away, making a read error possible. The chain uses TRBV4-1 and TRBJ2-5; 7 bases line up with TRBD2. The trim removed 11 bases at V and 2 bases at J, leaving 14 bases unmatched. This CDR3 has 15 residues. CDR1 and CDR2 (germline): MGHRA, YSYEKL. The CDR3 protein is CAGGGGGGEQETQYF. DNA for the CDR3: TGCGCCGGCGGTGGGGGGGGAGGTGAACAAGAGACCCAGTACTTC.

This clonotype was detected many times. The chain carries TRBV7-2 and TRBJ2-3; the match to TRBD2 covers 16 bases. The CDR3 has 17 amino acids. V was pared by 6 bases and J by 5 bases, with 8 bases of the junction left unmatched. Germline V lookup: CDR1 SGHTA, CDR2 FQGNSA. Here the CDR3 reads CASRLGLAGGTGDTQYF. CDR3 sequence (DNA): TGTGCCAGCAGATTGGGACTAGCGGGAGGGACCGGAGATACGCAGTATTTT.

This clonotype was picked up many times. The DNA of the CDR3 is TGTGCCAGCAGCTTACCAGGTCGGAGCTACGAGCAGTACTTC. Protein: CASSLPGRSYEQYF. This sequence joins TRBV7-2 and TRBJ2-7; D is uncertain. The CDR3 is 14 residues long. Germline CDR1 SGHTA, CDR2 FQGNSA. Trimming left V 2 bases short and J 3 bases short, with 11 bases between.

This clonotype was observed a few times. A much bigger clone sits one base away, suggesting this may be a read error. This sequence joins TRBV20-1 and TRBJ2-1, with D perhaps matching TRBD2 (6 bases). The CDR3 contains 15 residues. CDR1 is DFQATT and CDR2 is SNEGSKA in the germline V gene (reference sequence). DNA of the CDR3: TGCAGTGCCCTGGACCGACTAGTCGGCGACAATGGGCAGTTCTTC. This codes for CSALDRLVGDNGQFF.

The chain joins TRBV7-2 to TRBJ1-3; 7 bases line up with TRBD1. The trim removed 5 bases at V and 3 bases at J, leaving 13 bases unmatched. The CDR3 consists of 17 residues. Germline values: CDR1 SGHTA, CDR2 FQGNSA. Written as DNA, the CDR3 is TGTGCCAGCAGCCTAGGGGCCGGGACAGATCTTGGAAACACCATATATTTT. It is translated as CASSLGAGTDLGNTIYF. Combining the CDR3 with reference TRBV7-2 and TRBJ1-3 gives the whole variable domain GAGVSQSPSNKVTEKGKDVELRCDPISGHTALYWYRQSLGQGLEFLIYFQGNSAPDKSGLPSDRFSAERTGGSVSTLTIQRTQQEDSAVYLCASSLGAGTDLGNTIYFGEGSWLTVV.

In this sample, this clonotype turned up many times. This rearrangement joins TRBV7-9 to TRBJ1-1, with TRBD1 as a possible D gene (5 bases). V lost 3 bases to trimming and J lost 5 bases, with 13 bases between them. The CDR3 is 14 residues long. Germline lookup yields CDR1 SEHNR and CDR2 FQNEAQ (reference sequence). The CDR3 loop reads CASSFSGGITEAFF. The CDR3 nucleotides are TGTGCCAGCAGCTTCTCCGGGGGAATAACTGAAGCTTTCTTT.

This clonotype was observed many times. J is TRBJ2-2 and V is TRBV11-1; 8 bases agree with TRBD2. With 3 bases clipped from V and 5 bases from J, the junction kept 5 bases outside the gene matches. CDR3 size: 15 residues. CDR1 SGHAT and CDR2 FQDESV come from the germline V gene (reference sequence). The CDR3 reads CASSFGRERTGELFF. In DNA form, the CDR3 reads TGTGCCAGCAGCTTCGGGAGGGAGCGGACCGGGGAGCTGTTTTTT.

This clonotype was observed many times. The rearrangement joins TRBV5-1 to TRBJ1-2, with D tentatively TRBD1 (6 bases). Germline CDR1 is SGHRS and CDR2 is YFSETQ. This CDR3 comprises 13 residues. Trimming shortened V by 2 bases and J by 3 bases, and 8 bases separated the two germline ends. The CDR3 nucleotides read TGCGCCAGCAGCTTATCAGGGGACTATGGCTACACCTTC. Amino acid sequence: CASSLSGDYGYTF.

A note on this clonotype: A read error may be the cause here, since a much bigger clone is one base away. The genes are TRBV2 and TRBJ2-7; D possibly matches TRBD1 or TRBD2 (5 bases each). The V gene's germline CDR1 is SNHLY and CDR2 FYNNEI. This CDR3 region has 13 residues. CDR3 sequence (DNA): TGTGCCAGCTCCAGGGACGGGTCCTACGAGCAGTGCTTC. Its translation is CASSRDGSYEQCF.

This clonotype was recorded many times. This sequence joins TRBV5-1 and TRBJ2-1, with 10 bases fitting TRBD2. This CDR3 region has 15 residues. The germline V gene has CDR1 SGHRS and CDR2 YFSETQ. V shed 2 bases, J shed 5 bases, and the junction held 4 bases outside the gene matches. CDR3 residues: CASSLLAGLNNEQFF. CDR3 DNA: TGCGCCAGCAGCTTACTAGCGGGGCTAAACAATGAGCAGTTCTTC.

This clonotype turned up a few times. The chain couples TRBV19 to TRBJ2-5; 8 bases match TRBD1. V was clipped by 5 bases and J by 5 bases; unmatched bases: 10. Germline values: CDR1 LNHDA, CDR2 SQIVND (reference sequence). The CDR3 loop spans 15 amino acids. CDR3 DNA sequence: TGTGCCAGTAGTTCTGCCGGGACAGGCGGGGAGACCCAGTACTTC. Its translation: CASSSAGTGGETQYF.